A single sample gave rise to the 28 T cell receptor beta chains below, sequenced in a study of blood T cell repertoires in COVID-19. TCRdb keeps only in-frame clones here, not all; method: immunoSEQ multiplex PCR. The sample lists approximately 50,000 clones, over 75% seen once, with roughly 29% in the top ten. Sequenced sample: peripheral blood. These TCRs come from a man aged 55 to 70 with COVID-19, enrolled during active disease.

Only a few counts were recorded for this clone. The chain has TRBV25-1 and TRBJ1-2; D gene uncertain. Trimming pared 3 bases from V and 0 bases from J, leaving 8 bases between. Per the germline V gene, CDR1 is MGHDK and CDR2 is SYGVNS. The CDR3 is 14 amino acids. CDR3 protein: CASSEAGANYGYTF. DNA of the CDR3: TGTGCCAGCAGTGAGGCCGGAGCTAACTATGGCTACACCTTC.

The count of this clone is one. The rearrangement uses TRBV5-1 and TRBJ1-1; D ambiguous. Deletions cut 4 bases from V and 0 bases from J, with 16 bases between. CDR1 SGHRS and CDR2 YFSETQ come from the germline V gene. CDR3 length: 16 amino acids. The CDR3 reads CASSSSRAPVNTEAFF. The CDR3 bases are TGCGCCAGCAGCAGCTCGCGGGCTCCCGTGAACACTGAAGCTTTCTTT.

This chain joins TRBV10-3 and TRBJ2-7, with TRBD1 matching over 9 bases. V was clipped by 4 bases and J by 2 bases; unmatched bases: 3. Germline assignment: CDR1 ENHRY and CDR2 SYGVKD. The length of the CDR3 is 14 residues. CDR3 nucleotides: TGTGCCATCAGTGTAGGACAGGGGACCTACGAGCAGTACTTC. Translation gives CAISVGQGTYEQYF.

The genes are TRBV5-1 and TRBJ1-2; 7 nucleotides agree with TRBD1. CDR3 length: 15 amino acids. The V and J ends lost 4 bases and 5 bases, in that order; junction bases with no gene match: 11. Germline V lookup: CDR1 SGHRS, CDR2 YFSETQ. In DNA form, the CDR3 reads TGCGCCAGCAGCGTGACTTCAGGGGGGACTTATGGCTACACCTTC. It is translated as CASSVTSGGTYGYTF.

The genes are TRBV12-3 or TRBV12-4 and TRBJ1-1, with TRBD1 identical over 7 bases. CDR3 size: 13 residues. Trimming took 6 bases from V and 6 from J; bases not matched to a gene: 7. The CDR3 region is CASSIQGTAEAFF. CDR3 DNA sequence: TGTGCCAGCAGCATACAGGGGACCGCTGAAGCTTTCTTT.

The rearrangement uses TRBV4-2 and TRBJ2-1; 9 bases fit TRBD2. Losses at the gene ends were 4 bases for V and 7 bases for J; bases not matched to a gene: 8. Germline values: CDR1 LGHNA, CDR2 YNFKEQ. This CDR3 is built from 15 residues. For the CDR3, the DNA is TGTGCCAGCAGCCGGGAGCGGGGGGTCCGGAATGAGCAGTTCTTC. Residues: CASSRERGVRNEQFF.

The chain links TRBV19 to TRBJ1-2; 10 nucleotides align to TRBD1. This CDR3 has 14 amino acids. V lost 6 bases and J lost 7; bases outside the gene matches: 8. The V gene's germline CDR1 is LNHDA and CDR2 SQIVND (reference sequence). CDR3 sequence (DNA): TGTGCCAGTAGCCACCGACAGGGGGCCTCTGGCTACACCTTC. Amino acids: CASSHRQGASGYTF.

The rearrangement links TRBV27 to TRBJ2-5; TRBD2 matches at 9 bases. The CDR3 has 15 amino acids. CDR1 is MNHEY and CDR2 is SMNVEV in the germline V gene (reference sequence). V lost 3 bases to trimming and J lost 5 bases; unmatched junction nucleotides: 7. The CDR3 loop is CASSFWRGGPETQYF. The CDR3 DNA reads as TGTGCCAGCAGTTTCTGGCGGGGGGGCCCCGAGACCCAGTACTTC.

The chain couples TRBV19 to TRBJ1-5; 7 bases align to TRBD1. The CDR3 runs to 15 residues. J was trimmed by 2 bases and V by 6 bases; bases with no gene match: 7. Germline V CDR1 and CDR2: LNHDA, SQIVND (reference sequence). CDR3 nucleotide sequence: TGTGCCAGTAGAAACAGGGGAAGCGGCAATCAGCCCCAGCATTTT. Translating it yields CASRNRGSGNQPQHF. Using reference TRBV19 and TRBJ1-5 for the parts outside the CDR3, the full variable domain is DGGITQSPKYLFRKEGQNVTLSCEQNLNHDAMYWYRQDPGQGLRLIYYSQIVNDFQKGDIAEGYSVSREKKESFPLTVTSAQKNPTAFYLCASRNRGSGNQPQHFGDGTRLSIL.

The chain is built from TRBV19 and TRBJ2-7; 7 nucleotides align to TRBD2. The junction had 10 bases not matched to a gene; V was cut back by 5 bases and J by 6 bases. The CDR3 spans 14 residues. Germline loops: CDR1 LNHDA, CDR2 SQIVND (reference sequence). DNA for the CDR3: TGTGCCAGTAGTCTATCCCTGGGGGGGATCGAGCAGTACTTC. Translating gives CASSLSLGGIEQYF.

In DNA form, the CDR3 reads TGTGCCAGTTCCCGGGGAGGGCCGACCGGGGAGCTGTTTTTT. This gives the protein CASSRGGPTGELFF. The gene calls are TRBV7-9 and TRBJ2-2; 7 bases map to TRBD2. With 9 bases clipped from V and 5 bases from J, the junction kept 9 bases outside the gene matches. CDR1 is SEHNR, CDR2 FQNEAQ, per germline (reference sequence). The CDR3 has 14 residues.

The gene calls are TRBV25-1 and TRBJ2-1; D may be TRBD2 (6 bases). CDR3 length equals 15 residues. Trimming cost V 7 bases and J 10 bases, with 23 bases left between them. Per germline, CDR1 MGHDK and CDR2 SYGVNS. The CDR3 DNA sequence: TGTGCCAGCACCCCTGGAGGGGAGCGAGTATCCGAGCAGTTCTTC. Translated, it gives CASTPGGERVSEQFF.

The chain has TRBV13 and TRBJ2-2; 10 bases align to TRBD1. The CDR3 runs 16 residues. The V gene end was trimmed by 5 bases and the J gene end by 5 bases; junction bases not matched to a gene: 8. Germline CDR1 reads PRHDT; CDR2 reads FYEKMQ (reference sequence). Here the CDR3 reads CASSPPGTGVTGELFF. The CDR3 DNA sequence: TGTGCCAGCAGCCCCCCCGGGACAGGGGTAACCGGGGAGCTGTTTTTT.

This chain links TRBV19 with TRBJ1-1, with 9 bases that match TRBD1. Unmatched junction bases numbered 19, after V lost 11 bases and J lost 6 bases. Germline V CDR1 and CDR2: LNHDA, SQIVND (reference sequence). The CDR3 is 16 amino acids. The CDR3 nucleotides read TGTGCCGGAACCCGTACTACCGGGACAGGGCGACCTGAAGCTTTCTTT. The encoded protein is CAGTRTTGTGRPEAFF.

The chain is built from TRBV18 and TRBJ2-1; TRBD2 aligns across 11 bases. The CDR3 loop spans 16 amino acids. V lost 3 bases and J lost 0; bases outside the gene matches: 1. Germline V gene lookup returns CDR1 KGHSH and CDR2 LQKENI. The CDR3 is CASSPTSGSSYNEQFF. The CDR3 DNA follows: TGTGCCAGCTCACCCACTAGCGGGAGCTCCTACAATGAGCAGTTCTTC.

The genes are TRBV27 and TRBJ1-1, with TRBD1 identical over 7 bases. CDR1 is MNHEY and CDR2 is SMNVEV in the germline V gene (reference sequence). This CDR3 is built from 15 residues. V trimming: 4 bases; J trimming: 1 base; junction bases outside the gene matches: 6. In nucleotides, the CDR3 is TGTGCCAGCAGTTCCGGACAGGCGGGGAACACTGAAGCTTTCTTT. It specifies CASSSGQAGNTEAFF.

CDR3 loop: CATGDRVEKLFF. The CDR3 DNA reads as TGTGCCACCGGGGACAGGGTTGAAAAACTGTTTTTT. The V and J genes are TRBV10-3 and TRBJ1-4, with 9 bases identical to TRBD1. The CDR3 consists of 12 residues. Germline values: CDR1 ENHRY, CDR2 SYGVKD. V shed 10 bases, J shed 7 bases, and the junction held 4 bases outside the gene matches.

The gene calls are TRBV7-2 and TRBJ2-7, with 10 bases aligning to TRBD1. The germline V gene encodes CDR1 SGHTA and CDR2 FQGNSA. The trim removed 7 bases at V and 1 base at J, leaving 7 bases unmatched. CDR3 length equals 15 residues. The CDR3 nucleotides read TGTGCCAGCACCCCAGGGACAGGGGTTTCCTACGAGCAGTACTTC. This encodes CASTPGTGVSYEQYF.

This clone was found a few times. The J gene is TRBJ1-5, the V gene TRBV19; 9 bases are shared with TRBD1. CDR1 and CDR2 (germline): LNHDA, SQIVND (reference sequence). Trimming took 3 bases from V and 5 from J; bases not matched to a gene: 8. The CDR3 loop spans 16 amino acids. CDR3 loop: CASSIRDREPYQPQHF. The CDR3 DNA reads TGTGCCAGTAGTATCCGGGACAGGGAGCCCTATCAGCCCCAGCATTTT. Together with reference TRBV19 and TRBJ1-5, the CDR3 gives the full variable domain: DGGITQSPKYLFRKEGQNVTLSCEQNLNHDAMYWYRQDPGQGLRLIYYSQIVNDFQKGDIAEGYSVSREKKESFPLTVTSAQKNPTAFYLCASSIRDREPYQPQHFGDGTRLSIL.

The chain joins TRBV5-4 to TRBJ2-5; the D gene is possibly TRBD2 (5 bases). This CDR3 is 15 amino acids long. Trimming left V 0 bases short and J 1 base short, with 10 bases between. Looked up from germline, CDR1 is SGHNT and CDR2 is YYREEE (reference sequence). In nucleotides, the CDR3 is TGTGCCAGCAGCTTGGCCGAGCGGAGCCAAGAGACCCAGTACTTC. This translates into CASSLAERSQETQYF. Drawing the rest from reference TRBV5-4 and TRBJ2-5, the complete variable domain is ETGVTQSPTHLIKTRGQQVTLRCSSQSGHNTVSWYQQALGQGPQFIFQYYREEENGRGNFPPRFSGLQFPNYSSELNVNALELDDSALYLCASSLAERSQETQYFGPGTRLLVL.

This chain links TRBV23-1 with TRBJ2-1, with D possibly TRBD2 on 5 matching bases. TRBV23-1 is sorted into the ORF group, with uncertain function. Between the trimmed V and J ends, which lost 2 bases and 4 bases, there was a span of 12 bases. This CDR3 region has 15 residues. CDR3 sequence reads: CASSQVATRYNEQFF. CDR3 nucleotides: TGCGCCAGCAGTCAAGTGGCCACTAGGTACAATGAGCAGTTCTTC.

V gene TRBV30 combines with J gene TRBJ1-4, with TRBD1 as a possible D gene (5 bases). CDR1 is GTSNPN and CDR2 is SVGIG in the germline V gene (reference sequence). This CDR3 comprises 15 residues. The germline V and J ends were trimmed by 5 bases and 5 bases, with 18 bases remaining between them. The CDR3: CAWGPSRDFNEKLFF. As DNA, the CDR3 is TGTGCCTGGGGGCCCAGCCGGGACTTCAATGAAAAACTGTTTTTT.

This clone was found once. The V gene is TRBV5-1, the J gene TRBJ1-2; D is uncertain. V was clipped by 2 bases and J by 8 bases, with 16 bases between them. CDR1 and CDR2 (germline): SGHRS, YFSETQ. This CDR3 spans 14 amino acids. CDR3 residues: CASSLDGITSGYTF. Written as DNA, the CDR3 is TGCGCCAGCAGCTTAGACGGGATAACCTCGGGCTACACCTTC.

This chain joins TRBV5-1 and TRBJ1-1; 9 nucleotides line up with TRBD1. This CDR3 comprises 14 residues. CDR1 and CDR2 from the germline V gene are SGHRS and YFSETQ. The junction had 6 bases not matched to a gene; V was cut back by 4 bases and J by 5 bases. The CDR3 sequence is CASSGGTGLTEAFF. DNA for the CDR3: TGCGCCAGCAGCGGGGGGACAGGGCTAACTGAAGCTTTCTTT.

The chain has TRBV4-1 and TRBJ2-7, with D possibly matching TRBD2 (5 bases). V gave up 1 base and J gave up 1 base, with 14 bases separating them. Per the germline V gene, CDR1 is MGHRA and CDR2 is YSYEKL. The CDR3 is made up of 16 amino acids. CDR3 nucleotide sequence: TGCGCCAGCAGCCAAGCTACTAGTTTACGATCCTACGAGCAGTACTTC. Amino acids: CASSQATSLRSYEQYF.

This clone was detected only a few times. The V gene is TRBV20-1, the J gene TRBJ2-3; 9 positions agree with TRBD2. Germline V gene sequence: CDR1 DFQATT, CDR2 SNEGSKA (reference sequence). The CDR3 length is 16 residues. After removal of 3 bases from V and 3 bases from J, the junction contained 10 bases not matched to a gene. This CDR3 is CSASLLAGPKTDTQYF. As DNA, the CDR3 is TGCAGTGCTAGTTTACTAGCGGGTCCTAAAACAGATACGCAGTATTTT.

The V and J genes are TRBV12-5 and TRBJ2-1, with a weak D call TRBD2 (6 bases). Germline assignment: CDR1 LGHNT and CDR2 FRNRAP. With 2 bases removed from V and 9 bases from J, the gap between germline ends came to 14 bases. CDR3 length: 14 amino acids. The DNA for the CDR3 is TGTGCTAGTGGTTTGAGTGGGGCGCGGGGTGAGCAGTTCTTC. Amino acids: CASGLSGARGEQFF.

J is TRBJ1-1 and V is TRBV5-4, with 9 bases fitting TRBD1. The CDR3 spans 14 residues. The V segment lost 3 bases and the J segment 1 base; nucleotides outside the gene matches: 1. Per germline, CDR1 SGHNT and CDR2 YYREEE (reference sequence). CDR3 DNA sequence: TGTGCCAGCAGCTGGGGACAGGGGAACACTGAAGCTTTCTTT. This encodes CASSWGQGNTEAFF.